A single T cell receptor (beta chain) is shown here with its context. Its antigen is still unknown. The data are from a study of CD8+CD57+ T cells in acquired aplastic anemia. Background on the study: The mean DNA yield obtained from sorted CD4+ and CD8+ cells came to about 3.2 ug. Healthy donors had, on average, around 9.9 million reads for their CD4+ cells.

J lost 5 bases, V lost 7 bases, and 13 bases had no gene match. From germline, CDR1 is SEHNR and CDR2 FQNEAQ (reference sequence). This CDR3 spans 15 amino acids. Genomic DNA was employed as the template in profiling TCR beta VDJ and CDR3. Using its own MiXCR run on the reads, TCRdb lists one record per CDR3 protein. In the table there are tens of thousands of distinct CDR3 sequences, around 82% of which are singletons. Regarding the study as a whole: Between the patient and control groups, CD8+ Simpson's diversity did not differ significantly. Patients had fewer than 35 CD8+ CDR3 sequences in common with controls (the shared set).

The chain employs TRBV7-9 and TRBJ2-7; TRBD2 matches 8 bases. The receptor's source is a human donor in good health, serving as a control. Sequencing was carried out using sorted CD4+, CD8+, or CD8+CD57+ T cells (not recorded which) from PBMCs. CDR3 sequence: CASTPTGTRIDEQYF. The CDR3 region has the DNA TGTGCCAGCACCCCCACCGGGACTAGGATCGACGAGCAGTACTTC.